The clone carrying this T cell receptor beta chain appeared a few times. The sample belongs to a study of cytomegalovirus exposure and HLA in healthy donors. The PCR employed 60 Vbeta primers together with 13 Jbeta primers. Using immunoSEQ multiplex PCR, the repertoire was profiled, and TCRdb retains in-frame clones only, with some absent. The sample holds over 100,000 clones, over 75% seen once. This CDR3 contains 14 residues. Germline V gene lookup returns CDR1 SNHLY and CDR2 FYNNEI. V was shortened by 1 base and J by 8 bases, with 12 bases between the two germline ends. Sequenced material: PBMCs. The origin of this receptor is a woman under 30 in good health and CMV-seropositive. This chain uses TRBV2 with TRBJ1-3; D not certain. Here the CDR3 DNA reads TGTGCCAGCAGTGAAGACTATGTGGGAGACACCATATATTTT. Translation: CASSEDYVGDTIYF.